This T cell receptor beta chain was sequenced during a study of T cells in Graves' hyperthyroidism and ophthalmopathy. Among the patients, aged 18 to 65, hyperthyroidism was newly diagnosed and had lasted under 2 months. Authors of the study amplified TCR beta CDR3 regions from RNA transcripts. Initially, a first-round RT-PCR of the TCR CDR3 employed the HTBI primer set. Using its own MiXCR run on the multiplex PCR reads, TCRdb lists one record per CDR3 protein. Here the sample spans about 260,000 distinct CDR3 sequences, less than 30% being singletons. This clonotype was detected many times. Its antigen is not known. Between the trimmed V and J ends, which lost 4 bases and 5 bases, there was a span of 12 bases. Per the germline V gene, CDR1 is SGHNT and CDR2 is YENEEA. This CDR3 is built from 13 residues. Whole-study findings and limits: Also found in blood were most expanded thyroid clonotypes above 0.001.

The sample was blood. The TCR originated in a man aged 35-49 years with Graves' hyperthyroidism that later progressed to Graves' ophthalmopathy. The chain is built from TRBV11-3 and TRBJ2-7; no definite D call. The CDR3 DNA is TGTGCCAGCAGCTCATCCCGGAGTAACGAGCAGTACTTC. This encodes CASSSSRSNEQYF.